This T cell receptor (beta chain) originates from a study of T cells in Graves' hyperthyroidism and ophthalmopathy. Broader study findings: Among thyroid clonotypes expanded above 0.001, most also appeared in blood.

The CDR3 covers 13 residues. The germline V and J ends were trimmed by 6 bases and 4 bases, with 10 bases remaining between them. Template material for amplifying TCR beta CDR3 regions consisted of RNA transcripts. The HTBI primer set served for first-round RT-PCR of the TCR CDR3. Each CDR3 protein is one row after TCRdb ran MiXCR on the multiplex PCR reads. The profile covers tens of thousands of distinct CDR3 sequences, with approximately 58% appearing a single time and about 35% taken by the ten largest. The authors deemed Graves' hyperthyroidism stable absent ophthalmopathy progression within 18 months. Patients were excluded for uncontrolled infection, other autoimmune disease, pregnancy or lactation. This clonotype was seen at least ten times. The target antigen is unknown.

The chain uses TRBV12-3 or TRBV12-4 and TRBJ1-5; no reliable D call. Sequencing input: peripheral blood or thyroid tissue (not recorded which). The TCR sequence derives from a man younger than 35 with Graves' hyperthyroidism. The CDR3 DNA is TGTGCCAGCAGACATCAGCCGAATCAGCCCCAGCATTTT. Translation: CASRHQPNQPQHF.